The 5 T cell receptor beta chains below come from one sample, sequenced in a study of blood T cell repertoires in COVID-19. The table came from immunoSEQ multiplex PCR; TCRdb's copy has only in-frame clones and leaves some out. The table shows tens of thousands of clones, with about 91% occurring only once. Specimen: peripheral blood. The receptors come from a man between 60 and 75 years old with acute or convalescent COVID-19.

This clone was recorded only once. This sequence joins TRBV29-1 and TRBJ1-2; D is ambiguous. The germline V gene encodes CDR1 SQVTM and CDR2 ANQGSEA. The CDR3 extends over 10 amino acids. Trimming removed 7 bases at V and 8 bases at J, with 11 bases between. CDR3 residues: CSAGEGGYTF. The CDR3 nucleotides are TGCAGCGCCGGGGAGGGCGGCTACACCTTC.

This chain connects TRBV28 to TRBJ1-2; 8 nucleotides match TRBD1. Trimming took 10 bases from V and 2 from J; bases not matched to a gene: 6. The CDR3 extends over 13 amino acids. Germline-derived CDR1 and CDR2 are MDHEN and SYDVKM. The chain's CDR3 is CATLTGGNYGYTF. CDR3 DNA sequence: TGTGCCACCCTTACAGGGGGGAACTATGGCTACACCTTC.

This chain uses TRBV28 with TRBJ2-5; 8 nucleotides agree with TRBD1. The CDR3 consists of 14 residues. V shed 11 bases, J shed 4 bases, and the junction held 12 bases outside the gene matches. The germline CDR1 and CDR2 sequences are MDHEN and SYDVKM. The CDR3 is CASLGQGAGETQYF. As DNA, the CDR3 is TGTGCCTCTCTGGGGCAGGGGGCGGGAGAGACCCAGTACTTC.

The chain employs TRBV20-1 and TRBJ2-3; D may be TRBD2 (6 bases). Germline loops: CDR1 DFQATT, CDR2 SNEGSKA (reference sequence). Trimming took 3 bases from V and 2 from J, leaving 12 bases between them. CDR3 length: 14 amino acids. The CDR3 sequence is CSASGGAYTDTQYF. The CDR3 DNA reads as TGCAGTGCTAGTGGCGGGGCCTACACAGATACGCAGTATTTT.

The rearrangement links TRBV2 to TRBJ1-6; the match to TRBD1 covers 11 bases. Germline trimming cut 5 bases from V and 8 bases from J; bases unmatched to any gene: 14. The CDR3 extends over 18 amino acids. Germline CDR1 reads SNHLY; CDR2 reads FYNNEI. The CDR3 loop reads CASSRDRGRPLLDSPLHF. CDR3 bases: TGTGCCAGCAGTAGGGACAGGGGGAGGCCCCTCTTGGATTCACCCCTCCACTTT.